The rows below give T cell receptor beta chains drawn from one sample of a study of blood T cell repertoires in COVID-19. Method: immunoSEQ multiplex PCR; TCRdb's copy keeps in-frame clones and lacks some. In the table there are 250,000 to 300,000 clones, 70% to 80% of which are singletons. Sample: peripheral blood. The receptors come from a woman aged 80 or over with acute or convalescent COVID-19. CDR3s include the opening cysteine and the closing phenylalanine or tryptophan. D genes are given only for firm matches. The size field is filled for only some rows; it gives once, few, many or a size class.

v_call,cdr3_length,clone_size,d_call,j_call,cdr3_aa,cdr3_nt
TRBV10-3,16,few,TRBD1,TRBJ1-2,CAISESNPTGAKGYTF,TGTGCCATCAGTGAGTCGAATCCGACAGGGGCTAAAGGCTACACCTTC
TRBV6-5,15,NA,NA,TRBJ1-1,CASSTYRESSSEAFF,TGTGCCAGCAGTACTTACCGGGAGTCATCCTCTGAAGCTTTCTTT
TRBV2,14,NA,NA,TRBJ2-1,CASTPQGLSYEQFF,TGTGCCAGCACGCCCCAGGGACTGTCGTATGAGCAGTTCTTC
TRBV7-2,14,NA,TRBD1,TRBJ1-2,CASSLGTGHYGYTF,TGTGCCAGCAGCTTAGGGACAGGGCACTATGGCTACACCTTC
TRBV3-1/TRBV3-2,15,NA,TRBD1,TRBJ2-5,CASTSMGQFQETQYF,TGTGCCAGCACCTCAATGGGACAGTTCCAAGAGACCCAGTACTTC
TRBV19,21,NA,NA,TRBJ2-6,CASSMRAGAGDRRPGANVLTF,TGTGCCAGTAGTATGAGGGCCGGGGCAGGGGATCGGAGACCTGGGGCCAACGTCCTGACTTTC
TRBV29-1,13,NA,NA,TRBJ2-5,CSVPGPFQETQYF,TGCAGCGTTCCAGGGCCATTCCAAGAGACCCAGTACTTC
TRBV11-2,16,NA,NA,TRBJ2-5,CASSSLRGLSEETQYF,TGTGCCAGCAGCTCCCTAAGGGGTTTGTCTGAAGAGACCCAGTACTTC
TRBV7-9,13,NA,NA,TRBJ1-4,CASSFRENEKLFF,TGTGCCAGCAGCTTCCGGGAGAATGAAAAACTGTTTTTT
TRBV7-6,14,NA,NA,TRBJ1-5,CASSLGTGNQPQHF,TGTGCCAGCAGCTTAGGGACAGGCAATCAGCCCCAGCATTTT
TRBV11-2,15,NA,TRBD1,TRBJ2-5,CASSLAAGGFETQYF,TGTGCCAGCAGCTTAGCTGCAGGGGGCTTTGAGACCCAGTACTTC
TRBV5-1,16,NA,TRBD1,TRBJ2-7,CASSPWGTGSSYEQYF,TGCGCCAGCAGCCCCTGGGGGACAGGGAGCTCCTACGAGCAGTACTTC
TRBV3-1/TRBV3-2,12,NA,NA,TRBJ2-2,CASSSEIGELFF,TGTGCCAGCAGCTCAGAAATAGGGGAGCTGTTTTTT
TRBV7-9,12,few,NA,TRBJ1-2,CASSKEFYGYTF,TGTGCCAGCAGTAAGGAGTTCTATGGCTACACCTTC
TRBV7-6,15,NA,TRBD2,TRBJ2-1,CASSTASGLYNEQFF,TGTGCCAGCAGCACTGCTAGCGGACTTTACAATGAGCAGTTCTTC
TRBV6-2/TRBV6-3,14,NA,NA,TRBJ1-2,CASSSPTGYLGYTF,TGTGCCAGCAGTTCGCCTACTGGTTATCTGGGCTACACCTTC
TRBV9,16,NA,TRBD1,TRBJ1-6,CASSVDTQGSNSPLHF,TGTGCCAGCAGCGTAGACACACAGGGGAGTAATTCACCCCTCCACTTT
TRBV7-2,14,NA,TRBD1,TRBJ2-7,CASSRPGQALEQYF,TGTGCCAGCAGCAGACCGGGACAGGCCCTCGAGCAGTACTTC
TRBV18,16,NA,NA,TRBJ2-2,CASSPRGLLNTGELFF,TGTGCCAGCTCACCACGGGGACTGTTGAACACCGGGGAGCTGTTTTTT
TRBV7-9,12,once,NA,TRBJ2-1,CASSPLTSFQFF,TGTGCCAGCAGCCCCTTGACTAGTTTCCAGTTCTTC
TRBV4-1,14,NA,NA,TRBJ2-3,CASSPGRGSDTQYF,TGCGCCAGCAGCCCCGGCAGGGGATCAGATACGCAGTATTTT
TRBV4-1,15,NA,NA,TRBJ1-5,CASSQEGGKIEPQHF,TGCGCCAGCAGCCAAGAGGGGGGGAAGATTGAGCCCCAGCATTTT
TRBV5-1,15,few,TRBD2,TRBJ2-1,CASSLDPSGIPQQFF,TGCGCCAGCAGCTTGGACCCTAGCGGGATACCTCAGCAGTTCTTC
TRBV19,14,once,NA,TRBJ1-1,CASSETGLNTEAFF,TGTGCCAGTAGTGAAACAGGGCTTAACACTGAAGCTTTCTTT
TRBV6-5,12,NA,NA,TRBJ1-1,CASSYSGGRAFF,TGTGCCAGCAGTTACTCCGGGGGGAGAGCTTTCTTT
TRBV12-3/TRBV12-4,13,once,NA,TRBJ2-7,CASSLTGTYEQYF,TGTGCCAGCAGTTTAACAGGGACCTACGAGCAGTACTTC
TRBV19,18,NA,TRBD1,TRBJ1-5,CASSHRGLLPYSNQPQHF,TGTGCCAGTAGTCACAGGGGGCTTCTACCCTATAGCAATCAGCCCCAGCATTTT
TRBV7-9,15,NA,NA,TRBJ1-2,CASTPPALPDYGYTF,TGTGCCAGTACCCCCCCAGCGTTGCCTGACTATGGCTACACCTTC
TRBV5-1,14,NA,TRBD1,TRBJ2-1,CASNPGQLYNEQFF,TGCGCCAGCAACCCGGGACAGTTGTACAATGAGCAGTTCTTC
TRBV19,13,NA,TRBD1,TRBJ1-5,CASGNRGNQPQHF,TGTGCCAGTGGTAACAGGGGAAATCAGCCCCAGCATTTT
TRBV5-1,15,NA,TRBD2,TRBJ2-1,CASSPREGGINEQFF,TGCGCCAGCAGCCCTCGTGAGGGAGGGATAAATGAGCAGTTCTTC
TRBV18,15,NA,NA,TRBJ1-1,CASSPSGGAVTEAFF,TGTGCCAGCTCACCCTCTGGGGGGGCAGTGACTGAAGCTTTCTTT
TRBV3-1/TRBV3-2,13,NA,TRBD1,TRBJ1-1,CASSQRQGQRAFF,TGTGCCAGCAGCCAGCGACAGGGCCAACGAGCTTTCTTT
TRBV6-5,14,NA,NA,TRBJ1-3,CASEAGTAGNTIYF,TGTGCCAGCGAGGCCGGGACTGCTGGAAACACCATATATTTT